This T cell receptor beta chain was identified during a study of blood T cell repertoires in COVID-19. Study summary: Both acute and convalescent COVID-19 samples were obtained from the United States, Italy and Spain.

Original processing notes: Reference gene primer amplification gave estimated nucleated cell counts. Method: immunoSEQ multiplex PCR; TCRdb's copy keeps in-frame clones and lacks some. That table gives V, J and clone size, and the DNA gave D and trimming. Counted here are 300,000 to 400,000 clones, approximately 85% occurring once; the ten biggest clones make up 7.2%. CDR3 size: 14 residues. V was clipped by 2 bases and J by 3 bases, with 8 bases between them. Germline CDR1 and CDR2: MNHEY and SVGAGI. Comment on this clone: Other DNA sequences in the same sample also yield this CDR3.

The sequenced sample consisted of peripheral blood. The rearrangement joins TRBV6-5 to TRBJ1-3; possible D gene TRBD1, 6 bases. This receptor was taken from a human donor in a cohort sampled during active COVID-19. CDR3 in DNA: TGTGCCAGCAGTTACGGGGGCCGTGGAAACACCATATATTTT. It specifies CASSYGGRGNTIYF.